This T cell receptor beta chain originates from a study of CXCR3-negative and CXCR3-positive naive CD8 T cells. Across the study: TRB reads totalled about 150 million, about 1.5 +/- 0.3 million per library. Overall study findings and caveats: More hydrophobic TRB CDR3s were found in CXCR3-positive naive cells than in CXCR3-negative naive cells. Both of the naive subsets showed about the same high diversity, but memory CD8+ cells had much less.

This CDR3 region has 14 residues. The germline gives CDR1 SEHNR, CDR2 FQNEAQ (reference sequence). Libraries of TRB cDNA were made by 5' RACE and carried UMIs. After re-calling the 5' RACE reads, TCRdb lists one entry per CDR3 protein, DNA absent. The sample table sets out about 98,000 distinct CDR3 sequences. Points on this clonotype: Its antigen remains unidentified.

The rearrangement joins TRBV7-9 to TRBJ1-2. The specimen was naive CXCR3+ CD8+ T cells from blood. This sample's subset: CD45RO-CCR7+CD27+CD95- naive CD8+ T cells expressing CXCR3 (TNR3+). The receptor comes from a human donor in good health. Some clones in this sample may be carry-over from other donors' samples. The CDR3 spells CASSLADDSYGYTF.